The present entry profiles one T cell receptor (beta chain) with its context. Looked up from germline, CDR1 is MNHNS and CDR2 is SASEGT. V was trimmed by 10 bases and J by 4 bases, leaving 16 bases between them. CDR3 length equals 13 residues. The method was immunoSEQ multiplex PCR; TCRdb's version includes in-frame clones alone and lacks a portion of them. The profile shows about 610,000 clones, more than 75% of them singletons. The record originates from a study of shared T cell receptors in the human thymus. The same sample was also studied in work on human thymus T cells. From that second work: The source of the thymus tissue was resections taken during corrective heart surgery. An apparent bias in V and J gene usage was seen in thymic and blood repertoires.

The sample taken for sequencing was thymocytes. This rearrangement joins TRBV6-1 to TRBJ1-2; D gene ambiguous. The origin of this receptor is a boy in the first two years of life with a congenital heart defect. The CDR3 DNA reads TGTGCCACCCCGGGGTCGAGCTTCTATGGCTACACCTTC. Encoded protein: CATPGSSFYGYTF.